The sample holds a few counts of the clone carrying this TCR beta chain. cDNA synthesis used the whole RNA isolate, giving expressed TCRB sequences. Data came from immunoSEQ multiplex PCR; TCRdb stores just in-frame clones and leaves some out. The profile shows hundreds of thousands of clones, around 30% of them singletons. The data were taken from a study of beta chain features in type 1 diabetes. This CDR3 is built from 14 residues. With 7 bases clipped from V and 5 bases from J, the junction kept 6 bases outside the gene matches. Germline assignment: CDR1 SGHTA and CDR2 FQGTGA. The sample taken for sequencing was naive CD4+ T cells from blood. The TCR was taken from a man between 18 and 29 years old in good health. J is TRBJ2-1 and V is TRBV7-3; 9 bases line up with TRBD2. The DNA for the CDR3 is TGTGCCAGCAACCCGGGACTAGCCCACAATGAGCAGTTCTTC. It codes for CASNPGLAHNEQFF.